What follows are 12 T cell receptor beta chains derived from one specimen sequenced in a study of shared clonotypes between healthy human individuals. Profiled with immunoSEQ multiplex PCR; TCRdb holds only in-frame clones, not every one. The sample records approximately 320,000 clones, roughly 91% being singletons. The sequencing input was memory CD8+ T cells sorted from blood. The subset denotes: CD45RO+ cells pooled with CCR7-negative TemRA cells. These receptors originate from a man between 18 and 35 years old in good health.

The chain couples TRBV5-5 to TRBJ2-7; a possible D gene is TRBD1 (6 bases). The CDR3 contains 14 residues. Germline V lookup: CDR1 SGHKS, CDR2 YYEKEE (reference sequence). The V gene lost 3 bases and the J gene lost 1 base, with 11 bases spanning the gap. Written as DNA, the CDR3 is TGTGCCAGCAGCTCTGAGGGGGATTCCTACGAGCAGTACTTC. It is translated as CASSSEGDSYEQYF.

The CDR3 region is CASSLSRQGVGGYTF. The CDR3 bases are TGTGCCAGCAGTTTATCAAGACAGGGGGTTGGTGGCTACACCTTC. V and J are TRBV27 and TRBJ1-2; 9 bases align to TRBD1. V lost 0 bases, J lost 7 bases, and 6 bases stayed unmatched. CDR1 is MNHEY and CDR2 is SMNVEV in the germline V gene (reference sequence). The CDR3 consists of 15 residues.

This chain links TRBV5-1 with TRBJ2-7, with 7 bases matching TRBD2. The V gene end was trimmed by 1 base and the J gene end by 1 base; junction bases not matched to a gene: 5. The CDR3 runs 15 residues. The germline V gene has CDR1 SGHRS and CDR2 YFSETQ. The CDR3 protein is CASSLSGGLSYEQYF. The CDR3 nucleotides read TGCGCCAGCAGCTTGTCGGGGGGTCTATCCTACGAGCAGTACTTC. The whole variable domain, filled in from reference TRBV5-1 and TRBJ2-7, reads KAGVTQTPRYLIKTRGQQVTLSCSPISGHRSVSWYQQTPGQGLQFLFEYFSETQRNKGNFPGRFSGRQFSNSRSEMNVSTLELGDSALYLCASSLSGGLSYEQYFGPGTRLTVT.

This clone was seen once. This sequence joins TRBV15 and TRBJ2-7; no clear D gene. Germline V gene lookup returns CDR1 LNHNV and CDR2 YYDKDF (reference sequence). V was pared by 3 bases and J by 2 bases, with 8 bases between. The CDR3 runs 13 residues. The CDR3 sequence: CATSRKGTYEQYF. DNA for the CDR3: TGTGCCACCAGCAGGAAAGGGACCTACGAGCAGTACTTC.

The V call is TRBV7-9, the J call TRBJ2-5; tentatively, D is TRBD1 (5 bases). Germline V gene data show CDR1 as SEHNR and CDR2 as FQNEAQ (reference sequence). This CDR3 has 14 amino acids. Trimming took off 1 base at V and 1 base at J, with 7 bases between the two ends. The CDR3 region is CASSLGGSQETQYF. Written as DNA, the CDR3 is TGTGCCAGCAGCTTAGGGGGCAGCCAAGAGACCCAGTACTTC.

This chain joins TRBV2 and TRBJ1-2, with D possibly being TRBD1 (6 bases). This CDR3 has 14 amino acids. Germline V gene lookup returns CDR1 SNHLY and CDR2 FYNNEI. V dropped 1 base and J dropped 7 bases, with 13 bases sitting between them. The CDR3 sequence: CASSEVTTGFGYTF. CDR3 sequence (DNA): TGTGCCAGCAGTGAAGTGACTACAGGGTTTGGCTACACCTTC.

The chain joins TRBV28 to TRBJ1-5; 7 positions agree with TRBD1. V lost 6 bases to trimming and J lost 3 bases; unmatched junction nucleotides: 5. Germline CDR1 reads MDHEN; CDR2 reads SYDVKM. The CDR3 loop spans 14 amino acids. The CDR3 DNA reads as TGTGCCAGCAGGCCACAGGGGACCAATCAGCCCCAGCATTTT. It translates to CASRPQGTNQPQHF.

This chain connects TRBV14 to TRBJ1-2; tentative D call: TRBD1 (6 bases). V gave up 8 bases and J gave up 7 bases, with 17 bases separating them. The germline V gene has CDR1 SGHDN and CDR2 FVKESK. This CDR3 spans 13 amino acids. The CDR3 nucleotides are TGTGCCAGCTGGAAAGGGGGGACGACTGGCTACACCTTC. Translated: CASWKGGTTGYTF.

This clone was counted a single time. CDR3 coding DNA: TGCGCCAGCAGCCCCAGACGGTCCTACGAGCAGTACTTC. Translating gives CASSPRRSYEQYF. The chain employs TRBV4-1 and TRBJ2-7; D uncertain. Germline CDR1 is MGHRA and CDR2 is YSYEKL. Trimming cost V 4 bases and J 1 base, with 8 bases left between them. This CDR3 has 13 residues.

This chain uses TRBV7-9 with TRBJ1-4, with D tentatively TRBD1 (5 bases). The germline V gene encodes CDR1 SEHNR and CDR2 FQNEAQ (reference sequence). The CDR3 runs 13 residues. V was cut by 8 bases and J by 7 bases, with 14 bases left in between. Written as DNA, the CDR3 is TGTGCCAGCCGAGGGGAGAGGCTTGAAAAACTGTTTTTT. Translating gives CASRGERLEKLFF.

The rearrangement links TRBV5-1 to TRBJ2-5; D is ambiguous. Matching the DNA end better, TRBJ2-7 makes the J call doubtful. CDR1 is SGHRS and CDR2 is YFSETQ in the germline V gene. CDR3 length: 13 amino acids. For the CDR3, the DNA is TGCGCCAGCAGCTTGAACGGATTCTCCGAGCAGTACTTC. Protein sequence: CASSLNGFSEQYF.

CDR3 nucleotide sequence: TGTGCCATCAGTACAGGTCTGGGGTCTGGAAACACCATATATTTT. Protein: CAISTGLGSGNTIYF. V and J are TRBV10-3 and TRBJ1-3; D possibly corresponds to TRBD1 (5 bases). This CDR3 spans 15 amino acids. Germline CDR1 and CDR2: ENHRY and SYGVKD. V lost 5 bases to trimming and J lost 1 base, with 12 bases between them.